The following is a TCR beta chain sequence with its context. The antigen remains unidentified. An end of the junction differs from the germline gene, which may be a read error. Germline V CDR1 and CDR2: SGHAT, FQNNGV. CDR3 length: 15 residues. Active moderate-to-severe ophthalmopathy, Clinical Activity Score at least 3, NOSPECS at least 4, under 3 months' duration. The data were taken from a study of T cells in Graves' hyperthyroidism and ophthalmopathy. Across the whole study: Staff took peripheral blood when the initial diagnosis was made, before any treatment began. Study-wide points: Expanded thyroid clonotypes (above 0.001) were mostly also found in blood.

The source material, RNA transcripts, was used to amplify TCR beta CDR3 regions. In the first-round RT-PCR of the TCR CDR3, the HTBI primer set was used. TCRdb recomputed calls from the multiplex PCR reads with MiXCR, one row per CDR3 protein. The repertoire includes roughly 350,000 distinct CDR3 sequences, about 13% of them detected once, and 34% sits in the top ten. The specimen sequenced was blood. This TCR was recovered from a woman aged 40 to 49 with Graves' ophthalmopathy. The chain is built from TRBV11-2 and TRBJ2-2; TRBD1 agrees at 7 bases. The CDR3, as DNA: TGTGCCAGCAGCTTGGGACAGATGAACACCGGGGAGCTGCTTTTT. It specifies CASSLGQMNTGELLF.